Only one count was recorded for the clone carrying this T cell receptor (beta chain). The data belong to a study of shared clonotypes between healthy human individuals. Sequenced by immunoSEQ multiplex PCR; TCRdb stores in-frame clones only, minus some. The data hold about 500,000 clones, with roughly three quarters observed a single time. Deletions cut 5 bases from V and 3 bases from J, with 17 bases between. The CDR3 is 15 amino acids. Germline V gene sequence: CDR1 SEHNR, CDR2 FQNEAQ (reference sequence). Approximately 90 million PBMCs went into genomic DNA for unsorted samples. The sequence came from a woman in her thirties or forties in good health. Some clones in this sample may be carry-over from other donors' samples. The chain employs TRBV7-9 and TRBJ2-7; maybe TRBD1 (8 bases). Specimen: PBMCs. The CDR3: CASSPDRGGGYEQYF. CDR3 coding DNA: TGTGCCAGCAGCCCAGACAGGGGAGGGGGCTACGAGCAGTACTTC.